This TCR beta chain was sequenced in a study of T-cell reconstitution after alpha-beta-depleted transplantation in children. Preparation of the TCRbeta library involved a method that used unique molecular identifiers. TCRdb reanalysed the PCR reads using MiXCR and keeps one entry per CDR3 protein. The sample lists a few hundred thousand distinct CDR3 sequences, approximately 20% seen once, with around 4% in the top ten. This clonotype appeared once. CDR3 length equals 12 residues. CDR1 and CDR2 (germline): KGHSH, LQKENI. Trimming removed 3 bases from V and 6 bases from J, with 5 bases in between. Sample: PBMCs from the stem cell graft donor, taken from the stem cell graft. The chain links TRBV18 to TRBJ2-2; D uncertain. This clonotype was obtained from a human donor who donated a stem cell graft to a child with acute myeloid leukemia. CDR3 coding DNA: TGTGCCAGCTCACCCAGCGCCGGGGAGCTGTTTTTT. Translation gives CASSPSAGELFF.